Detailed here is one T cell receptor (beta chain). Assay used: immunoSEQ multiplex PCR; TCRdb lists only in-frame clones, some missing. The sample shows around 9,400 clones, about 95% of them seen only once. The sample belongs to a study of graft-versus-host responses after intestinal transplantation. Study in general: After anti-thymocyte globulin induction, recipients took tacrolimus and steroids for roughly three years.

The J segment lost 1 base and the V segment lost 6 bases, leaving 3 bases of the junction unmatched. The CDR3 runs to 13 residues. Germline lookup yields CDR1 SGHRS and CDR2 YFSETQ. Marrow collected post-transplant originated from the posterior iliac crest or another site. The chain carries TRBV5-1 and TRBJ1-2; TRBD1 aligns across 7 bases. This receptor was taken from a human patient who received an intestinal transplant, so some T cells may come from the graft donor. Here the sequenced sample was bone marrow, taken about 530 days after intestinal transplantation. CDR3 sequence: CASKTGINYGYTF. CDR3 bases: TGCGCCAGCAAGACAGGGATTAACTATGGCTACACCTTC.